What follows is one T cell receptor beta chain and its context. Methods used by the authors: Estimated nucleated cell counts came from reference gene primer amplification. Profiling relied on immunoSEQ multiplex PCR, and the TCRdb table lists in-frame clones only, not all of them. V and J calls and clone size are those listed in that table; D and trimming were worked out from the DNA. Of approximately 50,000 clones in the sample, around 80% were seen once. The germline gives CDR1 MNHEY, CDR2 SVGEGT. The CDR3 spans 14 residues. V dropped 6 bases and J dropped 5; count of bases not matched to a gene: 5. These data belong to a study of blood T cell repertoires in COVID-19. Study summary: Samples taken during acute and convalescent COVID-19 were collected in the United States, Italy and Spain. The analysed material was cDNA or gDNA that came from T cells, B-cell-depleted T cells, or PBMCs.

The receptor's source is a man in his 70s with acute or convalescent COVID-19. The sample consisted of peripheral blood. The genes are TRBV6-2 or TRBV6-3 and TRBJ2-7, with 12 bases lining up with TRBD1. CDR3 DNA sequence: TGTGCCAGCAGCCCCGGGACAGGGGGCAACGAGCAGTACTTC. Its protein is CASSPGTGGNEQYF.